The 28 T cell receptor beta chains below come from one sample, sequenced in a study of blood T cell repertoires in COVID-19. The repertoire was sequenced with immunoSEQ multiplex PCR; TCRdb's copy has only in-frame clones and lacks some. This repertoire shows fewer than 250,000 clones, roughly 80% found once; its top ten account for roughly 3.2%. The material sequenced was PBMCs or T cells enriched from blood (not recorded which). These TCRs come from a woman aged 25 to 39 who had recovered from COVID-19.

The V call is TRBV6-6, the J call TRBJ1-5; no definite D call. This CDR3 contains 12 residues. CDR1 MNHNY and CDR2 SVGAGI come from the germline V gene (reference sequence). Trimming cost V 7 bases and J 1 base, with 5 bases left between them. CDR3 in DNA: TGTGCCAGCAACGGGAGCAATCAGCCCCAGCATTTT. Protein: CASNGSNQPQHF.

V and J are TRBV4-1 and TRBJ2-7; D remains unclear. Germline-derived CDR1 and CDR2 are MGHRA and YSYEKL. The V and J ends lost 0 bases and 4 bases respectively, with 10 bases between them. The CDR3 covers 14 residues. The DNA of the CDR3 is TGCGCCAGCAGCCAAGATATAGAACTGTACGAGCAGTACTTC. Translated, it gives CASSQDIELYEQYF.

The J gene is TRBJ2-3, the V gene TRBV7-9; tentative D call: TRBD2 (5 bases). The CDR3 runs 14 residues. The V end was cut by 2 bases, the J end by 6 bases, with 12 bases between. Germline loops: CDR1 SEHNR, CDR2 FQNEAQ (reference sequence). The CDR3 protein is CASSLFGSGDTQYF. CDR3 nucleotides: TGTGCCAGCAGCTTATTTGGGAGCGGCGATACGCAGTATTTT.

In DNA, the CDR3 is TGCGCCAGCAGCTCACCGGGACTTCAAGAGACCCAGTACTTC. Amino acids: CASSSPGLQETQYF. The rearrangement joins TRBV5-1 to TRBJ2-5, with D possibly TRBD2 on 6 matching bases. Trimming took 3 bases from V and 2 from J, leaving 11 bases between them. From germline, CDR1 is SGHRS and CDR2 YFSETQ. This CDR3 spans 14 amino acids.

The chain carries TRBV7-9 and TRBJ1-5; a possible D gene is TRBD1 (6 bases). This CDR3 is built from 14 residues. Germline V gene data show CDR1 as SEHNR and CDR2 as FQNEAQ (reference sequence). V was clipped by 5 bases and J by 4 bases, with 12 bases between them. The CDR3 DNA is TGTGCCAGCAGCCCAGAGGGGGAGAATCAGCCCCAGCATTTT. This encodes CASSPEGENQPQHF.

The rearrangement uses TRBV19 and TRBJ2-1; a weak D match, TRBD1 (6 bases). Germline CDR1 and CDR2: LNHDA and SQIVND (reference sequence). The germline V and J ends were trimmed by 6 bases and 3 bases, with 18 bases remaining between them. The CDR3 sequence is 16 residues long. CDR3 residues: CASSQDRLGDYNEQFF. DNA of the CDR3: TGTGCCAGTAGCCAAGACAGGTTGGGGGACTACAATGAGCAGTTCTTC.

This chain uses TRBV4-1 with TRBJ1-3, with TRBD1 matching 7 bases. Per the germline V gene, CDR1 is MGHRA and CDR2 is YSYEKL. The CDR3 is 15 amino acids. V lost 6 bases and J lost 4; bases outside the gene matches: 9. The DNA for the CDR3 is TGCGCCAGCAGTCTAGACAGGGCCGCAGGAAACACCATATATTTT. Translated, it gives CASSLDRAAGNTIYF.

The genes are TRBV15 and TRBJ2-7; D may be TRBD2 (6 bases). V lost 2 bases and J 0 bases, leaving 11 bases between the germline ends. This CDR3 region has 15 residues. Germline-derived CDR1 and CDR2 are LNHNV and YYDKDF (reference sequence). CDR3 sequence (DNA): TGTGCCACCAGCAGAATAGCGGCGAGCTCCTACGAGCAGTACTTC. The encoded protein is CATSRIAASSYEQYF.

The chain uses TRBV5-4 and TRBJ2-7; 7 positions match TRBD1. Trimming at V came to 3 bases and at J to 3 bases, leaving 6 bases not matched to a gene. The CDR3 has 14 amino acids. The germline gives CDR1 SGHNT, CDR2 YYREEE (reference sequence). CDR3 nucleotide sequence: TGTGCCAGCAGCTGGACAGGCCCACGCTACGAGCAGTACTTC. It codes for CASSWTGPRYEQYF.

Worth noting for this clone: Other DNA sequences in this specimen translate into the identical CDR3. The V and J genes are TRBV6-5 and TRBJ2-5; 8 nucleotides agree with TRBD1. Germline CDR1 and CDR2: MNHEY and SVGAGI. V was pared by 6 bases and J by 2 bases, with 2 bases of the junction left unmatched. The CDR3 covers 13 residues. The CDR3 loop is CASSYRGQETQYF. The DNA for the CDR3 is TGTGCCAGCAGCTACAGGGGGCAAGAGACCCAGTACTTC.

This chain joins TRBV2 and TRBJ1-1, with 8 bases that match TRBD1. The CDR3 runs 15 residues. Germline V gene lookup returns CDR1 SNHLY and CDR2 FYNNEI. J was trimmed by 1 base and V by 5 bases; bases with no gene match: 6. This chain's CDR3 is CASSIQGTGNTEAFF. DNA of the CDR3: TGTGCCAGCAGTATCCAGGGGACAGGGAACACTGAAGCTTTCTTT.

This chain joins TRBV5-1 and TRBJ1-2; D possibly corresponds to TRBD1 (6 bases). CDR3 length: 17 amino acids. CDR1 and CDR2 (germline): SGHRS, YFSETQ. The V gene lost 3 bases and the J gene lost 6 bases, with 24 bases spanning the gap. The CDR3: CASSSKGGAGLTNGYTF. CDR3 coding DNA: TGCGCCAGCAGCTCCAAAGGGGGGGCAGGGTTGACGAATGGCTACACCTTC.

Only a few counts were recorded for this clone. The chain joins TRBV5-8 to TRBJ1-6; a possible D gene is TRBD1 (6 bases). Germline loops: CDR1 SGHTS, CDR2 YDEGEE. CDR3 length: 14 amino acids. The ends were cut back, 0 bases at V and 9 bases at J, with 10 bases in the middle. CDR3 sequence reads: CASSLGGRGSPLHF. The CDR3 coding sequence is TGTGCCAGCAGCTTGGGCGGCAGGGGTTCACCCCTCCACTTT.

The chain combines TRBV2 with TRBJ1-2, with D hard to call. V lost 2 bases, J lost 8 bases, and 12 bases lay in between. This CDR3 is 13 amino acids long. The germline V gene has CDR1 SNHLY and CDR2 FYNNEI. The CDR3 here is CASSERGFGGYTF. For the CDR3, the DNA is TGTGCCAGCAGTGAACGGGGTTTCGGAGGCTACACCTTC.

This chain connects TRBV9 to TRBJ2-5; 7 positions match TRBD2. Germline CDR1 is SGDLS and CDR2 is YYNGEE. CDR3 length: 16 amino acids. Trimming at V came to 3 bases and at J to 3 bases, leaving 11 bases not matched to a gene. The CDR3 sequence is CASSAYAHGGKETQYF. CDR3 DNA: TGTGCCAGCAGCGCCTACGCTCACGGGGGGAAAGAGACCCAGTACTTC.

This clone was seen only once. This rearrangement joins TRBV5-1 to TRBJ2-2; D might be TRBD2 (5 bases). V lost 7 bases to trimming and J lost 4 bases, with 14 bases between them. The CDR3 totals 14 residues. In germline, CDR1 is SGHRS, CDR2 YFSETQ. The CDR3 reads CASRDTASTGELFF. CDR3 DNA: TGCGCCAGCCGGGATACAGCGAGCACCGGGGAGCTGTTTTTT.

The CDR3 DNA follows: TGTGCCAGCAGTCCCGACAGACTCACAGATACGCAGTATTTT. Translation gives CASSPDRLTDTQYF. The chain employs TRBV2 and TRBJ2-3, with D possibly TRBD1 on 5 matching bases. Trimming removed 5 bases from V and 2 bases from J, with 11 bases in between. Germline values: CDR1 SNHLY, CDR2 FYNNEI. The CDR3 runs 14 residues.

V usage is TRBV27 and J usage is TRBJ1-4; 10 nucleotides line up with TRBD1. Per germline, CDR1 MNHEY and CDR2 SMNVEV (reference sequence). V lost 1 base to trimming and J lost 8 bases; unmatched junction nucleotides: 1. The CDR3 has 14 residues. This CDR3 reads CASSLLGQGEKLFF. The DNA for the CDR3 is TGTGCCAGCAGTTTATTGGGACAGGGGGAAAAACTGTTTTTT.

The rearrangement joins TRBV18 to TRBJ1-1; D perhaps matches TRBD1 (5 bases). The germline V gene has CDR1 KGHSH and CDR2 LQKENI. Trimming pared 7 bases from V and 0 bases from J, leaving 21 bases between. CDR3 length: 17 residues. The CDR3 loop reads CASLTSAQRQMNTEAFF. CDR3 coding DNA: TGTGCCAGCTTAACATCGGCACAGAGACAGATGAACACTGAAGCTTTCTTT. Full variable domain (missing parts from reference TRBV18 and TRBJ1-1): NAGVMQNPRHLVRRRGQEARLRCSPMKGHSHVYWYRQLPEEGLKFMVYLQKENIIDESGMPKERFSAEFPKEGPSILRIQQVVRGDSAAYFCASLTSAQRQMNTEAFFGQGTRLTVV.

This sequence joins TRBV5-8 and TRBJ1-1; 10 nucleotides match TRBD1. Per the germline V gene, CDR1 is SGHTS and CDR2 is YDEGEE. The J segment lost 5 bases and the V segment lost 4 bases, leaving 5 bases of the junction unmatched. This CDR3 has 14 residues. CDR3 residues: CASSDRGLRTEAFF. For the CDR3, the DNA is TGTGCCAGCAGCGACAGGGGGCTAAGGACTGAAGCTTTCTTT.

The rearrangement links TRBV6-5 to TRBJ2-1; TRBD2 matches at 8 bases. CDR3 length: 16 residues. Germline CDR1 is MNHEY and CDR2 is SVGAGI. V lost 4 bases to trimming and J lost 9 bases; unmatched junction nucleotides: 14. The CDR3 coding sequence is TGTGCCAGCAGTTCCTCGGGGGGGAAGGGGACCTCTGAGCAGTTCTTC. This encodes CASSSSGGKGTSEQFF.

This clone has just a few counts. The chain recombines TRBV5-1 with TRBJ1-4, with 9 bases that match TRBD1. The V gene's germline CDR1 is SGHRS and CDR2 YFSETQ. V lost 2 bases and J lost 8; bases outside the gene matches: 7. This CDR3 is built from 15 residues. CDR3 region: CASSFTGGPREKLFF. DNA for the CDR3: TGCGCCAGCAGCTTCACAGGGGGCCCTAGGGAAAAACTGTTTTTT.

The gene calls are TRBV3-1 (or the pseudogene TRBV3-2) and TRBJ2-3; 8 bases are a match to TRBD2. The CDR3 is made up of 17 amino acids. V was pared by 4 bases and J by 4 bases, with 13 bases of the junction left unmatched. Germline V gives CDR1 LGHDT, CDR2 YNNKEL (reference sequence). The CDR3 region is CASSPWRSGGKSDTQYF. Here the CDR3 DNA reads TGTGCCAGCAGCCCCTGGAGGAGCGGGGGTAAGTCAGATACGCAGTATTTT.

The chain has TRBV5-5 and TRBJ1-1; D unclear. V was pared by 1 base and J by 1 base, with 11 bases between. The CDR3 contains 15 residues. The germline CDR1 and CDR2 sequences are SGHKS and YYEKEE (reference sequence). Written as DNA, the CDR3 is TGTGCCAGCAGCTTGTTTTCGGGGTCGAACACTGAAGCTTTCTTT. Protein: CASSLFSGSNTEAFF.

V usage is TRBV29-1 and J usage is TRBJ2-7, with D possibly being TRBD2 (6 bases). This CDR3 region has 12 residues. The V gene lost 1 base and the J gene lost 6 bases, with 10 bases spanning the gap. Germline V CDR1 and CDR2: SQVTM, ANQGSEA. DNA for the CDR3: TGCAGCGTTGAAGTCCCCGGGGGCGAGCAGTACGTC. This encodes CSVEVPGGEQYV.

The V gene is TRBV7-2, the J gene TRBJ2-7; 11 nucleotides line up with TRBD2. This CDR3 is 14 amino acids long. Germline CDR1 SGHTA, CDR2 FQGNSA. Trimming cost V 4 bases and J 1 base; bases outside gene matches: 0. The CDR3 DNA sequence: TGTGCCAGCAGCTCTAGCGGGGGGTCCTACGAGCAGTACTTC. Its translation: CASSSSGGSYEQYF.

This sequence joins TRBV19 and TRBJ1-1; D might be TRBD1 (6 bases). Between the trimmed V and J ends, which lost 7 bases and 4 bases, there was a span of 22 bases. The CDR3 covers 16 residues. Germline CDR1 is LNHDA and CDR2 is SQIVND (reference sequence). The CDR3 sequence: CASMSRGGIRVTEAFF. CDR3 nucleotide sequence: TGTGCCAGTATGTCGAGGGGGGGTATAAGGGTCACTGAAGCTTTCTTT.

This clone was seen more than once but under ten times. This rearrangement joins TRBV5-4 to TRBJ2-2; the D gene is possibly TRBD1 (7 bases). This CDR3 contains 17 residues. With 4 bases removed from V and 2 bases from J, the gap between germline ends came to 18 bases. The germline V gene encodes CDR1 SGHNT and CDR2 YYREEE (reference sequence). CDR3 DNA sequence: TGTGCCAGCAGCCCGAGGGCAGGGGGGTTCAACACCGGGGAGCTGTTTTTT. Its protein product is CASSPRAGGFNTGELFF. The full variable domain, completed using reference TRBV5-4 and TRBJ2-2, is ETGVTQSPTHLIKTRGQQVTLRCSSQSGHNTVSWYQQALGQGPQFIFQYYREEENGRGNFPPRFSGLQFPNYSSELNVNALELDDSALYLCASSPRAGGFNTGELFFGEGSRLTVL.